The source of this T cell receptor (beta chain) is a study of blood T cells in healthy people across ages. The authors ran a second PCR of roughly 7 to 11 cycles using a sample-barcoded 5' primer and a J-beta primer mix. The template-switch adaptor was a 5' adaptor with 12 random nucleotides. It tagged each cDNA molecule. In TCRdb, the 5' RACE reads were re-called with MiXCR into one record per CDR3 protein. Here the sample spans around 1,100,000 distinct CDR3 sequences, roughly two fifths being singletons. The receptor was derived from a man aged 18-30 years in good health. Sequences were obtained from blood.

CDR3 bases: TGTGCCAGCAGGGGACTCAGTGAAGCTTTCTTT. It is translated as CASRGLSEAFF. The rearrangement uses TRBV12-3 or TRBV12-4 and TRBJ1-1, with a possible D match to TRBD1 (5 bases). V was trimmed by 6 bases and J by 7 bases, leaving 9 bases between them. The CDR3 length is 11 residues.